The following is a T cell receptor (beta chain) sequence with its context. The data were obtained in a study of blood T cell repertoires in COVID-19. Study-wide context: Nucleic acid was either cDNA or gDNA, and it came from T cells, B-cell-depleted T cells, or PBMCs.

There are 18 residues in the CDR3. V gave up 7 bases and J gave up 0 bases; unmatched junction bases: 13. Germline CDR1 ENHRY, CDR2 SYGVKD. Original data processing: Estimates of nucleated cell counts were drawn from the amplification of reference gene primers. TCRdb's table, derived via immunoSEQ multiplex PCR, lists solely in-frame clones and lacks some. V and J calls and clone size come straight from that table; D and trimming were deduced from the DNA. This sample has approximately 210,000 clones, with roughly four fifths found just once. This TCR came from a woman aged 40 to 50 with acute or convalescent COVID-19. This rearrangement joins TRBV10-3 to TRBJ2-2, with TRBD1 identical over 8 bases. Sequencing used peripheral blood. The CDR3, as DNA: TGTGCCATCAATACCGGGACAGGCTACCTCACGAACACCGGGGAGCTGTTTTTT. Residues: CAINTGTGYLTNTGELFF.